Below, 30 T cell receptor beta chains from the same sample are listed, as sequenced in a study of shared clonotypes between healthy human individuals. Profiled with immunoSEQ multiplex PCR; TCRdb holds only in-frame clones, not every one. The sample includes around 940,000 clones, about three quarters seen only once; the top ten take roughly 1.5%. The sequenced sample was memory CD4+ T cells sorted from blood. Subset of the sample: CD45RA-negative fraction. The receptor source for this set is a man between 18 and 35 years old in good health.

V is TRBV7-2 and J is TRBJ2-3; D gene uncertain. This CDR3 spans 12 amino acids. V gave up 2 bases and J gave up 5 bases, with 5 bases separating them. The V gene's germline CDR1 is SGHTA and CDR2 FQGNSA. The CDR3 protein is CASSLTRDTQYF. In DNA, the CDR3 is TGTGCCAGCAGCTTAACCAGAGATACGCAGTATTTT.

V usage is TRBV19 and J usage is TRBJ1-5; 7 bases are shared with TRBD1. There are 17 residues in the CDR3. Germline assignment: CDR1 LNHDA and CDR2 SQIVND (reference sequence). After removal of 7 bases from V and 4 bases from J, the junction contained 16 bases not matched to a gene. CDR3 bases: TGTGCCAGTACCATATGGACAGGCCTGGGGGAAAATCAGCCCCAGCATTTT. Translating gives CASTIWTGLGENQPQHF.

The J gene is TRBJ1-3, the V gene TRBV19, with no clear D. V gave up 4 bases and J gave up 2 bases, with 9 bases separating them. This CDR3 is 14 amino acids long. CDR1 is LNHDA, CDR2 SQIVND, per germline (reference sequence). CDR3 coding DNA: TGTGCCAGTAGTAACCCAACGGCTGGAAACACCATATATTTT. Its protein is CASSNPTAGNTIYF.

This clone was counted only a few times. V and J are TRBV27 and TRBJ1-6, with D maybe TRBD1 (6 bases). The V end lost 7 bases, the J end lost 5 bases, and 12 bases lay between the germline ends. Germline lookup yields CDR1 MNHEY and CDR2 SMNVEV (reference sequence). The CDR3 totals 14 residues. The CDR3 region has the DNA TGTGCCAGCATCCCGGACAGCCATAATTCACCCCTCCACTTT. It specifies CASIPDSHNSPLHF.

The V gene is TRBV21-1, the J gene TRBJ2-2; the table calls TRBD1, which could not be checked here. TRBV21-1 is designated a pseudogene. The CDR3 totals 16 residues. The CDR3 DNA reads as TGTGCCAGCAGCACCCGACAAAAGAATGACACCGGGGAGCTGTTTTTT. Its translation is CASSTRQKNDTGELFF.

This rearrangement joins TRBV9 to TRBJ1-5; D remains ambiguous. The ends were cut back, 0 bases at V and 1 base at J, with 5 bases in the middle. The CDR3 runs to 14 residues. CDR1 is SGDLS, CDR2 YYNGEE, per germline. CDR3 sequence: CASSVEDSNQPQHF. The DNA of the CDR3 is TGTGCCAGCAGCGTAGAGGACAGCAATCAGCCCCAGCATTTT.

This CDR3 reads CASSLILGRDDEQYF. CDR3 nucleotide sequence: TGTGCCAGCAGCTTGATCTTGGGGCGTGATGACGAGCAGTACTTC. J is TRBJ2-7 and V is TRBV5-6; D is perhaps TRBD1 (5 bases). Germline CDR1 reads SGHDT; CDR2 reads YYEEEE. This CDR3 is 15 amino acids long. With 1 base removed from V and 5 bases from J, the gap between germline ends came to 16 bases. The full variable domain, rest sourced from reference TRBV5-6 and TRBJ2-7, is DAGVTQSPTHLIKTRGQQVTLRCSPKSGHDTVSWYQQALGQGPQFIFQYYEEEERQRGNFPDRFSGHQFPNYSSELNVNALLLGDSALYLCASSLILGRDDEQYFGPGTRLTVT.

The chain uses TRBV19 and TRBJ1-2; D may be TRBD1 (6 bases). The CDR3 sequence is 15 residues long. The ends were cut back, 4 bases at V and 4 bases at J, with 16 bases in the middle. Germline loops: CDR1 LNHDA, CDR2 SQIVND (reference sequence). Here the CDR3 DNA reads TGTGCCAGTAGTACGGCCCGGGCGGGGGCCTATGGCTACACCTTC. Translation: CASSTARAGAYGYTF.

This clone has just a few counts. This chain connects TRBV11-2 to TRBJ2-7; weak D call: TRBD2 (6 bases). From germline, CDR1 is SGHAT and CDR2 FQNNGV. V lost 5 bases and J lost 4, with 12 bases in between. The CDR3 covers 13 residues. The CDR3 region has the DNA TGTGCCAGCAGCCTCTCGGGGGTATACGAGCAGTACTTC. The encoded protein is CASSLSGVYEQYF.

This chain connects TRBV28 to TRBJ1-2; 8 bases map to TRBD1. CDR1 is MDHEN and CDR2 is SYDVKM in the germline V gene. J gave up 0 bases and V 3 bases, and 3 bases lay outside the gene matches. This CDR3 is built from 15 residues. Here the CDR3 reads CASSLGQAANYGYTF. In DNA form, the CDR3 reads TGTGCCAGCAGTTTGGGACAGGCCGCTAACTATGGCTACACCTTC.

The J gene is TRBJ1-6, the V gene TRBV11-2; D is ambiguous. The germline V and J ends were trimmed by 0 bases and 8 bases, with 11 bases remaining between them. There are 15 residues in the CDR3. The germline V gene has CDR1 SGHAT and CDR2 FQNNGV. The CDR3 nucleotides read TGTGCCAGCAGCTTAGATCTTTCGTTTGATTCACCCCTCCACTTT. The encoded protein is CASSLDLSFDSPLHF.

The J gene is TRBJ2-5, the V gene TRBV7-2; 10 bases match TRBD2. CDR1 SGHTA and CDR2 FQGNSA come from the germline V gene. V lost 4 bases to trimming and J lost 7 bases; unmatched junction nucleotides: 9. The CDR3 sequence is 15 residues long. The CDR3 DNA reads as TGTGCCAGCAGCTCCAGGACTAGCGGTCCTGGGACCCAGTACTTC. Its protein is CASSSRTSGPGTQYF.

The J gene is TRBJ1-4, the V gene TRBV18; 8 nucleotides line up with TRBD1. The CDR3 is 15 residues long. Looked up from germline, CDR1 is KGHSH and CDR2 is LQKENI. Trimming cost V 1 base and J 4 bases; bases outside gene matches: 2. The CDR3 DNA follows: TGTGCCAGCTCACCACAGGACAGGGTTAATGAAAAACTGTTTTTT. As protein: CASSPQDRVNEKLFF. The complete variable domain, with remaining parts taken from reference TRBV18 and TRBJ1-4, reads NAGVMQNPRHLVRRRGQEARLRCSPMKGHSHVYWYRQLPEEGLKFMVYLQKENIIDESGMPKERFSAEFPKEGPSILRIQQVVRGDSAAYFCASSPQDRVNEKLFFGSGTQLSVL.

A single count supports this clone. V and J are TRBV11-3 and TRBJ2-7; 11 bases map to TRBD2. This CDR3 is built from 15 residues. The junction had 3 bases not matched to a gene; V was cut back by 2 bases and J by 3 bases. Germline V lookup: CDR1 SGHNT, CDR2 YENEEA. CDR3 sequence reads: CASSLTSGGGYEQYF. CDR3 sequence (DNA): TGTGCCAGCAGCTTAACTAGCGGGGGAGGCTACGAGCAGTACTTC.

This clone was recorded once. Other DNA variants within this sample encode the same CDR3. The rearrangement joins TRBV18 to TRBJ1-1; 8 bases are a match to TRBD1. The CDR3 runs to 13 residues. The V gene's germline CDR1 is KGHSH and CDR2 LQKENI. Trimming took 6 bases from V and 2 from J; bases not matched to a gene: 2. The CDR3 coding sequence is TGTGCCAGCTCGCAGGGGGCAAACACTGAAGCTTTCTTT. Translated: CASSQGANTEAFF.

The chain links TRBV10-3 to TRBJ2-3; 9 bases fit TRBD1. V shed 3 bases and J 1 base; nucleotides not matched to a gene: 5. This CDR3 region has 16 residues. Germline lookup yields CDR1 ENHRY and CDR2 SYGVKD. CDR3 DNA sequence: TGTGCCATCAGTGAAGGGACAGGGTCAGGCACAGATACGCAGTATTTT. This encodes CAISEGTGSGTDTQYF.

The rearrangement links TRBV7-2 to TRBJ2-7; 10 nucleotides agree with TRBD2. The germline CDR1 and CDR2 sequences are SGHTA and FQGNSA. This CDR3 is built from 16 residues. The ends lost 1 base at V and 0 bases at J; junction bases unmatched: 3. This chain's CDR3 is CASSLDSSGSSYEQYF. The DNA of the CDR3 is TGTGCCAGCAGCTTAGATTCTAGCGGGAGCTCCTACGAGCAGTACTTC.

The chain uses TRBV7-2 and TRBJ1-6, with 7 bases matching TRBD1. The J segment lost 7 bases and the V segment lost 3 bases, leaving 6 bases of the junction unmatched. The CDR3 runs 15 residues. Germline V gives CDR1 SGHTA, CDR2 FQGNSA. The CDR3 loop is CASSLTGYLNSPLHF. In DNA, the CDR3 is TGTGCCAGCAGCTTGACAGGGTACCTAAATTCACCCCTCCACTTT.

The chain links TRBV9 to TRBJ2-7, with TRBD2 matching 7 bases. CDR1 is SGDLS, CDR2 YYNGEE, per germline. This CDR3 is 15 amino acids long. The junction had 6 bases not matched to a gene; V was cut back by 3 bases and J by 0 bases. CDR3 in amino acids: CASSAEGGGSYEQYF. The CDR3 bases are TGTGCCAGCAGCGCCGAGGGCGGGGGCTCCTACGAGCAGTACTTC.

For this clone: The junction departs from the called germline gene at one end, perhaps through a read error. The V call is TRBV7-9, the J call TRBJ2-5; TRBD2 matches at 9 bases. Per the germline V gene, CDR1 is SEHNR and CDR2 is FQNEAQ (reference sequence). The CDR3 has 12 amino acids. CDR3 nucleotide sequence: TGTGCCAGCAGCGGCCGACTAGCGGAATTGGACTTC. Translating gives CASSGRLAELDF.

To note about this clone: The same CDR3 is also encoded by other DNA sequences in this sample. The rearrangement links TRBV19 to TRBJ2-3; D is uncertain. The length of the CDR3 is 12 residues. Trimming shortened V by 5 bases and J by 4 bases, and 7 bases separated the two germline ends. Per the germline V gene, CDR1 is LNHDA and CDR2 is SQIVND (reference sequence). CDR3 in DNA: TGTGCCAGTAGTGGTCTTGCAGATACGCAGTATTTT. Its translation: CASSGLADTQYF.

This clone was seen repeatedly, ten times or more. This chain joins TRBV9 and TRBJ1-1; TRBD1 might be the D (6 bases). V lost 0 bases and J lost 5, with 14 bases in between. This CDR3 is 15 amino acids long. CDR1 SGDLS and CDR2 YYNGEE come from the germline V gene. CDR3 nucleotides: TGTGCCAGCAGCGTAGGTGGGGGCGCGTATACTGAAGCTTTCTTT. Amino acid sequence: CASSVGGGAYTEAFF.

V gene TRBV10-3 combines with J gene TRBJ1-1; no definite D call. The CDR3 sequence is 15 residues long. Germline lookup yields CDR1 ENHRY and CDR2 SYGVKD. Trimming took 0 bases from V and 1 from J, leaving 9 bases between them. CDR3 in amino acids: CAISESWRENTEAFF. DNA for the CDR3: TGTGCCATCAGTGAGTCTTGGAGGGAGAACACTGAAGCTTTCTTT.

The chain links TRBV5-6 to TRBJ2-1, with TRBD2 matching 7 bases. CDR1 and CDR2 from the germline V gene are SGHDT and YYEEEE. The CDR3 has 14 amino acids. V was clipped by 4 bases and J by 8 bases; unmatched bases: 9. This CDR3 is CASSPGTTTHEQFF. DNA of the CDR3: TGTGCCAGCAGCCCCGGGACTACGACTCATGAGCAGTTCTTC.

The CDR3 loop reads CAISGSVNTEAFF. CDR3 bases: TGTGCCATCAGTGGCTCAGTGAACACTGAAGCTTTCTTT. This chain connects TRBV10-3 to TRBJ1-1; D remains unclear. Germline V gene lookup returns CDR1 ENHRY and CDR2 SYGVKD. Trimming cost V 4 bases and J 0 bases, with 6 bases left between them. This CDR3 spans 13 amino acids.

The chain recombines TRBV27 with TRBJ2-7; D tentatively fits TRBD1 or TRBD2 (5 bases each). The CDR3 length is 15 residues. Trimming removed 6 bases at V and 7 bases at J, with 22 bases between. The V gene's germline CDR1 is MNHEY and CDR2 SMNVEV (reference sequence). CDR3 loop: CASRGTGRGGGEQYF. The CDR3 DNA is TGTGCCAGCAGAGGGACGGGAAGGGGTGGAGGTGAGCAGTACTTC.

The V and J genes are TRBV6-5 and TRBJ2-5; TRBD2 aligns across 7 bases. The germline CDR1 and CDR2 sequences are MNHEY and SVGAGI. J was trimmed by 5 bases and V by 2 bases; bases with no gene match: 5. The CDR3 spans 14 residues. CDR3 protein: CASSYTTSYETQYF. The CDR3 DNA reads TGTGCCAGCAGTTACACGACTAGCTACGAGACCCAGTACTTC.

J is TRBJ2-5 and V is TRBV6-1, with D perhaps being TRBD1 or TRBD2 (5 bases each). The V and J ends lost 3 bases and 4 bases respectively, with 15 bases between them. The CDR3 is 15 residues long. Germline V gene lookup returns CDR1 MNHNS and CDR2 SASEGT. CDR3 sequence: CASSEYPGTGETQYF. The CDR3 bases are TGTGCCAGCAGTGAGTACCCCGGGACCGGAGAGACCCAGTACTTC.

V usage is TRBV15 and J usage is TRBJ2-1, with D hard to call. This CDR3 is 15 amino acids long. Germline V CDR1 and CDR2: LNHNV, YYDKDF (reference sequence). Trimming took 1 base from V and 0 from J, leaving 7 bases between them. The CDR3 region is CATSRVGSSYNEQFF. CDR3 coding DNA: TGTGCCACCAGCAGAGTTGGCAGCTCCTACAATGAGCAGTTCTTC.

This clone was detected once. The gene calls are TRBV5-4 and TRBJ1-1, with 8 bases lining up with TRBD1. This CDR3 spans 14 amino acids. Germline V gene lookup returns CDR1 SGHNT and CDR2 YYREEE (reference sequence). The trim removed 2 bases at V and 3 bases at J, leaving 3 bases unmatched. The DNA for the CDR3 is TGTGCCAGCAGCTTCTCAGGGGGCTACACTGAAGCTTTCTTT. It specifies CASSFSGGYTEAFF.